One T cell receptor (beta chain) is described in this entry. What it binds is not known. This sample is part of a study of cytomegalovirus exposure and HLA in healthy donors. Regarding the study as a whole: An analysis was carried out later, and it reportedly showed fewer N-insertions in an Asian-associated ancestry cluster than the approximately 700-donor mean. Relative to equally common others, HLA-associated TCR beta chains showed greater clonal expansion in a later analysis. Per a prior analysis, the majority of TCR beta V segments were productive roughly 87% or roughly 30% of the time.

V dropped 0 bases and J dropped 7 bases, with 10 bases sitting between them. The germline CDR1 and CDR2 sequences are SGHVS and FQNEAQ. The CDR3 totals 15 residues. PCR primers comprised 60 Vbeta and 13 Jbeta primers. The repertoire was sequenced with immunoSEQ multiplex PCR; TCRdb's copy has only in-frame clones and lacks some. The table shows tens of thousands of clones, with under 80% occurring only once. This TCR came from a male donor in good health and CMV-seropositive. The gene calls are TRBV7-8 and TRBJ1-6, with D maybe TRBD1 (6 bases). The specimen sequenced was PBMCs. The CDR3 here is CASSLATGGNSPLHF. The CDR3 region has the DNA TGTGCCAGCAGCTTAGCGACAGGTGGGAATTCACCCCTCCACTTT.